Here is one T cell receptor (beta chain) with its context. These data belong to a study of PD-1 blockade in classical Hodgkin lymphoma. Exposure to brentuximab vedotin varied, and each patient had relapsed following autologous stem cell transplantation. This CDR3 has 13 residues. Trimming left V 2 bases short and J 4 bases short, with 8 bases between. CDR1 is MNHEY and CDR2 is SMNVEV in the germline V gene (reference sequence). Produced via immunoSEQ multiplex PCR; TCRdb's table is partial and in-frame only. Of roughly 14,000 clones in the sample, 86% were seen once. The chain combines TRBV27 with TRBJ2-5; D possibly corresponds to TRBD1 (5 bases). The sequence derives from a human donor with classical Hodgkin lymphoma. Sequenced material: peripheral blood mononuclear cells (PBMCs), taken at baseline. CDR3 in DNA: TGTGCCAGCAGTTTAAGGCAGGGAGAGACCCAGTACTTC. Translated: CASSLRQGETQYF.